This T cell receptor beta chain was sequenced in a study of blood T cell repertoires in COVID-19. Study context: Sample material is recorded as cDNA or gDNA derived from T cells, B-cell-depleted T cells, or PBMCs.

The CDR3 spans 12 residues. With 4 bases removed from V and 9 bases from J, the gap between germline ends came to 13 bases. The germline gives CDR1 SGHRS, CDR2 YFSETQ. Original methodology: Nucleated cell number was recorded as an estimate derived from reference gene primer amplification. Assay used: immunoSEQ multiplex PCR; TCRdb lists only in-frame clones, some missing. From that table come the V and J calls and clone size; the DNA was used to work out D and trimming. This sample carries fewer than 180,000 clones, 70% to 90% of them seen once, and the ten largest clones take less than 3.5%. Sequenced input: peripheral blood. The rearrangement links TRBV5-1 to TRBJ1-2; no firm D call. The TCR sequence derives from a man aged 65-85 years with acute or convalescent COVID-19. CDR3 region: CASSPWQDSYTF. For the CDR3, the DNA is TGCGCCAGCAGCCCGTGGCAGGATAGCTACACCTTC.